Below are 32 T cell receptor beta chains sequenced from a single sample in a study of T-cell reconstitution after alpha-beta-depleted transplantation in children. This sample's TCRbeta library carried unique molecular identifier barcodes. A single record per CDR3 protein comes from TCRdb applying MiXCR to the PCR reads. The sample lists 600,000 to 700,000 distinct CDR3 sequences, 16% occurring once. The sequenced sample was PBMCs from the stem cell graft donor, obtained from the stem cell graft. These receptors all come from a human donor who donated a stem cell graft to a child with acute myeloid leukemia.

In its sample, this clonotype was seen a few times. The CDR3 region is CASSFTGTVGEQYF. For the CDR3, the DNA is TGTGCCAGCAGCTTCACCGGGACAGTCGGCGAGCAGTACTTC. The chain is built from TRBV5-6 and TRBJ2-7, with 7 bases lining up with TRBD1. The CDR3 is made up of 14 amino acids. V lost 2 bases, J lost 6 bases, and 8 bases stayed unmatched. Looked up from germline, CDR1 is SGHDT and CDR2 is YYEEEE.

This clonotype has only a few counts. The CDR3 region has the DNA TGTGCTAGTGGTTTCGGGCAGCACAATGAGCAGTTCTTC. Translation: CASGFGQHNEQFF. V gene TRBV12-5 combines with J gene TRBJ2-1; D gene unclear. CDR3 length: 13 residues. Trimming removed 3 bases from V and 5 bases from J, with 8 bases in between. CDR1 is LGHNT, CDR2 FRNRAP, per germline. Full variable domain (rest looked up from reference TRBV12-5 and TRBJ2-1): DARVTQTPRHKVTEMGQEVTMRCQPILGHNTVFWYRQTMMQGLELLAYFRNRAPLDDSGMPKDRFSAEMPDATLATLKIQPSEPRDSAVYFCASGFGQHNEQFFGPGTRLTVL.

This clonotype was detected many times. This chain connects TRBV7-2 to TRBJ1-6, with 8 bases identical to TRBD1. V dropped 3 bases and J dropped 10; count of bases not matched to a gene: 14. The CDR3 length is 17 residues. Germline assignment: CDR1 SGHTA and CDR2 FQGNSA. Here the CDR3 reads CASSFIQETGVLSPLHF. CDR3 coding DNA: TGTGCCAGCAGCTTCATACAAGAGACAGGGGTACTCTCACCCCTCCACTTT.

V usage is TRBV20-1 and J usage is TRBJ2-2; D unresolved. The germline V gene encodes CDR1 DFQATT and CDR2 SNEGSKA (reference sequence). The V end lost 6 bases, the J end lost 5 bases, and 10 bases lay between the germline ends. This CDR3 region has 12 residues. In DNA form, the CDR3 reads TGCAGTGCCCCCGCGCGGACCGGGGAGCTGTTTTTT. Translation: CSAPARTGELFF.

This clonotype came up many times. This rearrangement joins TRBV12-3 or TRBV12-4 to TRBJ1-1, with D perhaps TRBD1 (5 bases). V was clipped by 5 bases and J by 3 bases, with 10 bases between them. The CDR3 runs to 13 residues. CDR3 nucleotide sequence: TGTGCCAGCAGTCATACAGGCTACACTGAAGCTTTCTTT. This translates into CASSHTGYTEAFF.

The chain joins TRBV29-1 to TRBJ2-2; D may be TRBD1 or TRBD2 (6 bases each). Trimming removed 7 bases from V and 8 bases from J, with 17 bases in between. The CDR3 loop spans 13 amino acids. CDR1 SQVTM and CDR2 ANQGSEA come from the germline V gene. The CDR3 spells CSARGPFEGELFF. The CDR3 DNA reads TGCAGCGCCCGGGGGCCCTTTGAGGGGGAGCTGTTTTTT.

The table lists this clonotype with many counts. The gene calls are TRBV15 and TRBJ2-3; possibly TRBD2 for D (5 bases). This CDR3 has 15 residues. V gave up 0 bases and J gave up 5 bases, with 12 bases separating them. Germline CDR1 reads LNHNV; CDR2 reads YYDKDF (reference sequence). The CDR3 is CATSRERGRGDTQYF. CDR3 coding DNA: TGTGCCACCAGCAGAGAACGGGGTCGGGGAGATACGCAGTATTTT.

J is TRBJ1-2 and V is TRBV20-1; 10 bases match TRBD1. Losses at the gene ends were 1 base for V and 2 bases for J; bases not matched to a gene: 7. The CDR3 extends over 16 amino acids. Germline CDR1 reads DFQATT; CDR2 reads SNEGSKA (reference sequence). Here the CDR3 DNA reads TGCAGTGCTAGAGCCGGGACAGGGGCTACCAACTATGGCTACACCTTC. Amino acids: CSARAGTGATNYGYTF.

This clonotype was recorded many times. The rearrangement uses TRBV12-3 or TRBV12-4 and TRBJ1-6, with TRBD1 matching over 7 bases. V lost 7 bases and J lost 9; bases outside the gene matches: 9. The CDR3 totals 14 residues. CDR3: CASKPDRVGSPLHF. CDR3 sequence (DNA): TGTGCCAGCAAACCCGACAGGGTGGGTTCACCCCTCCACTTT.

There are a few counts of this clonotype. V gene TRBV7-2 combines with J gene TRBJ2-6, with 9 bases matching TRBD1. Trimming removed 5 bases from V and 4 bases from J; junction bases left unmatched: 6. Germline V gene data show CDR1 as SGHTA and CDR2 as FQGNSA. There are 16 residues in the CDR3. CDR3 region: CASSQQGAAGANVLTF. The DNA for the CDR3 is TGTGCCAGCAGCCAACAGGGGGCGGCCGGGGCCAACGTCCTGACTTTC.

In its sample, this clonotype was seen a few times. This chain links TRBV5-1 with TRBJ2-3; tentatively, D is TRBD1 or TRBD2 (5 bases each). This CDR3 has 18 residues. Germline V gives CDR1 SGHRS, CDR2 YFSETQ. V lost 1 base, J lost 6 bases, and 24 bases lay in between. The CDR3 loop reads CASSLFQGRSNRGDTQYF. CDR3 coding DNA: TGCGCCAGCAGCTTGTTTCAGGGTCGGAGCAACCGGGGCGATACGCAGTATTTT.

The gene calls are TRBV20-1 and TRBJ2-1, with 12 bases that match TRBD2. Germline V gene lookup returns CDR1 DFQATT and CDR2 SNEGSKA (reference sequence). The CDR3 is 19 residues long. The V gene end was trimmed by 0 bases and the J gene end by 0 bases; junction bases not matched to a gene: 9. The CDR3 DNA is TGCAGTGCTAGAGATTTCACTAGCGGGGGGCACCCCTCCTACAATGAGCAGTTCTTC. Amino acids: CSARDFTSGGHPSYNEQFF.

This clonotype was detected many times. The chain uses TRBV12-3 or TRBV12-4 and TRBJ1-1; D unclear. Trimming stripped 5 bases from V and 7 bases from J, with 8 bases between. The CDR3 is 11 amino acids. CDR3 loop: CASSTTGEAFF. The CDR3 coding sequence is TGTGCCAGCAGTACGACGGGTGAAGCTTTCTTT.

About this clonotype itself: No conserved phenylalanine or tryptophan ends this CDR3, so it is likely a read error. The J gene is TRBJ1-2, the V gene TRBV12-3 or TRBV12-4; 8 bases agree with TRBD1. V trimming: 4 bases; J trimming: 3 bases; junction bases outside the gene matches: 10. The CDR3 spans 16 residues. This CDR3 is CASSWGIGQGDYGYTL. For the CDR3, the DNA is TGTGCCAGCAGTTGGGGTATAGGACAGGGAGACTATGGCTACACCCTC.

The V gene is TRBV7-3, the J gene TRBJ2-5; TRBD1 agrees at 7 bases. Trimming cost V 4 bases and J 2 bases; bases outside gene matches: 7. This CDR3 spans 15 amino acids. Germline V gene sequence: CDR1 SGHTA, CDR2 FQGTGA. The CDR3: CASSSQGGLQETQYF. DNA of the CDR3: TGTGCCAGCAGCTCCCAAGGGGGCCTTCAAGAGACCCAGTACTTC.

J is TRBJ1-1 and V is TRBV10-3; D is unresolved. The V end was cut by 3 bases, the J end by 8 bases, with 10 bases between. Germline V CDR1 and CDR2: ENHRY, SYGVKD. The CDR3 totals 12 residues. The CDR3 sequence: CAISDGADEAFF. In nucleotides, the CDR3 is TGTGCCATCAGTGACGGTGCTGACGAAGCTTTCTTT.

This clonotype occurred a few times. This chain links TRBV11-2 with TRBJ2-6; the D gene is possibly TRBD1 (5 bases). Germline-derived CDR1 and CDR2 are SGHAT and FQNNGV. Trimming removed 4 bases at V and 4 bases at J, with 20 bases between. The CDR3 is 18 residues long. Here the CDR3 DNA reads TGTGCCAGCAGCTCCGGACACGGTATCACTGGAGGGGCCAACGTCCTGACTTTC. Encoded protein: CASSSGHGITGGANVLTF.

This chain joins TRBV7-7 and TRBJ2-3; D perhaps matches TRBD1 (7 bases). V shed 11 bases and J shed 5 bases, with 17 bases lying between them. CDR1 and CDR2 from the germline V gene are SSHAT and FNYEAQ (reference sequence). There are 13 residues in the CDR3. CDR3 DNA sequence: TGTGCCTGGGGGGACAGCCCCGGAGATACGCAGTATTTT. This encodes CAWGDSPGDTQYF.

This clonotype was counted ten times or more. The CDR3 spells CSANLAREQFF. CDR3 DNA: TGCAGTGCTAATCTAGCACGGGAGCAGTTCTTC. The chain is built from TRBV20-1 and TRBJ2-1, with D tentatively TRBD2 (5 bases). The CDR3 sequence is 11 residues long. Per the germline V gene, CDR1 is DFQATT and CDR2 is SNEGSKA (reference sequence). The germline V and J ends were trimmed by 4 bases and 10 bases, with 11 bases remaining between them.

The chain recombines TRBV25-1 with TRBJ2-1, with D tentatively TRBD1 (6 bases). The germline V gene encodes CDR1 MGHDK and CDR2 SYGVNS. This CDR3 has 13 amino acids. Trimming stripped 3 bases from V and 5 bases from J, with 8 bases between. This chain's CDR3 is CASSDWGHNEQFF. The CDR3 DNA reads as TGTGCCAGCAGTGACTGGGGGCACAATGAGCAGTTCTTC.

This clonotype showed up many times. The J gene is TRBJ2-4, the V gene TRBV20-1; D is perhaps TRBD1 or TRBD2 (5 bases each). The V end was cut by 0 bases, the J end by 0 bases, with 12 bases between. Looked up from germline, CDR1 is DFQATT and CDR2 is SNEGSKA (reference sequence). This CDR3 has 16 amino acids. Here the CDR3 DNA reads TGCAGTGCTAGAGATCTTGAGGGGCTAGCCAAAAACATTCAGTACTTC. As protein: CSARDLEGLAKNIQYF.

This clonotype was recorded many times. The chain couples TRBV20-1 to TRBJ2-3, with D perhaps matching TRBD2 (7 bases). The CDR3 is 12 amino acids. CDR1 and CDR2 from the germline V gene are DFQATT and SNEGSKA (reference sequence). Between the trimmed V and J ends, which lost 3 bases and 6 bases, there was a span of 10 bases. The CDR3 is CSASGGPDTQYF. CDR3 DNA: TGCAGTGCTAGCGGGGGGCCTGATACGCAGTATTTT.

This clonotype was counted a single time. Since a much larger clone is just one base distant, this may be a read error. V usage is TRBV7-2 and J usage is TRBJ2-1; 10 bases align to TRBD1. The CDR3 loop spans 15 amino acids. CDR1 is SGHTA, CDR2 FQGNSA, per germline. Here the CDR3 DNA reads TGTGCCAGCAGCTTAAGACAGGGGGCTTCCAATGACCAGTTCTTC. Its protein is CASSLRQGASNDQFF. Complete variable domain (other parts from reference TRBV7-2 and TRBJ2-1): GAGVSQSPSNKVTEKGKDVELRCDPISGHTALYWYRQSLGQGLEFLIYFQGNSAPDKSGLPSDRFSAERTGGSVSTLTIQRTQQEDSAVYLCASSLRQGASNDQFFGPGTRLTVL.

This clonotype showed up many times. V and J are TRBV7-3 and TRBJ1-6; TRBD1 agrees at 9 bases. Germline CDR1 SGHTA, CDR2 FQGTGA. Trimming took 0 bases from V and 11 from J; bases not matched to a gene: 5. The CDR3 covers 15 residues. The DNA for the CDR3 is TGTGCCAGCAGCTTAACAGGGACAGGGAAGACACCCCTCCACTTT. It yields the protein CASSLTGTGKTPLHF.

The genes are TRBV7-9 and TRBJ2-7, with a possible D match to TRBD2 (7 bases). CDR1 and CDR2 (germline): SEHNR, FQNEAQ (reference sequence). This CDR3 has 16 amino acids. Trimming took 3 bases from V and 4 from J, leaving 19 bases between them. The CDR3 bases are TGTGCCAGCAGCTTCCCCTTGGGCCGGGGGGCATACGAGCAGTACTTC. It translates to CASSFPLGRGAYEQYF. Variable domain in full (rest from reference TRBV7-9 and TRBJ2-7): DTGVSQNPRHKITKRGQNVTFRCDPISEHNRLYWYRQTLGQGPEFLTYFQNEAQLEKSRLLSDRFSAERPKGSFSTLEIQRTEQGDSAMYLCASSFPLGRGAYEQYFGPGTRLTVT.

This rearrangement joins TRBV7-9 to TRBJ2-2, with D possibly being TRBD2 (6 bases). Germline V gene data show CDR1 as SEHNR and CDR2 as FQNEAQ (reference sequence). Trimming took off 5 bases at V and 3 bases at J, with 13 bases between the two ends. The CDR3 consists of 15 residues. The CDR3 DNA follows: TGTGCCAGCAGCACTGGGGGGATCGACACCGGGGAGCTGTTTTTT. This sequence encodes CASSTGGIDTGELFF.

The sample holds many counts of this clonotype. The gene calls are TRBV12-3 or TRBV12-4 and TRBJ2-1; 11 bases fit TRBD2. The CDR3 is 18 residues long. After removal of 6 bases from V and 0 bases from J, the junction contained 10 bases not matched to a gene. The CDR3 sequence is CASRSLAGGHLSYNEQFF. The CDR3 nucleotides are TGTGCCAGCAGGAGCCTAGCGGGGGGCCACCTCTCCTACAATGAGCAGTTCTTC.

The V and J genes are TRBV4-2 and TRBJ2-5, with D unclear. The CDR3 length is 14 residues. Trimming removed 1 base from V and 6 bases from J, with 12 bases in between. Germline V CDR1 and CDR2: LGHNA, YNFKEQ. CDR3 in amino acids: CASSQGVSGQTQYF. In DNA, the CDR3 is TGTGCCAGCAGCCAAGGAGTATCCGGCCAGACCCAGTACTTC.

For this clonotype: A junction end diverges from the germline sequence, so it may reflect a read error. V is TRBV20-1 and J is TRBJ1-5, with D maybe TRBD1 (5 bases). The V gene's germline CDR1 is DFQATT and CDR2 SNEGSKA (reference sequence). The CDR3 length is 13 residues. The CDR3 spells CCAVKGSNQPQHF. The DNA of the CDR3 is TGCTGTGCCGTAAAGGGGAGCAATCAGCCCCAGCATTTT.

In this sample, this clonotype turned up a few times. The chain couples TRBV15 to TRBJ2-5; possible D gene TRBD2, 5 bases. Germline V gene sequence: CDR1 LNHNV, CDR2 YYDKDF (reference sequence). Trimming took off 0 bases at V and 7 bases at J, with 12 bases between the two ends. The CDR3 spans 14 residues. CDR3 sequence (DNA): TGTGCCACCAGCAGAGACATGACGAGCGGGACCCAGTACTTC. Residues: CATSRDMTSGTQYF.

The chain couples TRBV10-3 to TRBJ2-1, with TRBD1 identical over 10 bases. Germline assignment: CDR1 ENHRY and CDR2 SYGVKD. This CDR3 is built from 17 residues. After removal of 7 bases from V and 0 bases from J, the junction contained 9 bases not matched to a gene. The CDR3 DNA reads as TGTGCCATCACCCCCGGGACAGGGGATCCCTCCTACAATGAGCAGTTCTTC. Translating it yields CAITPGTGDPSYNEQFF.

This clonotype was seen at least ten times. The V call is TRBV4-3, the J call TRBJ1-2; 10 bases match TRBD1. Germline V gives CDR1 LGHNA, CDR2 YSLEER. Losses at the gene ends were 4 bases for V and 4 bases for J; bases not matched to a gene: 3. The CDR3 spans 14 residues. The CDR3 DNA is TGCGCCAGCAGCCCCTGGACAGGGGGCTATGGCTACACCTTC. This encodes CASSPWTGGYGYTF.